Here is one TCR beta chain with its context. The PCR used 60 Vbeta and 13 Jbeta primers. The method was immunoSEQ multiplex PCR; TCRdb's version includes in-frame clones alone and lacks a portion of them. The sample has 100,000 to 150,000 clones. These data are taken from a study of cytomegalovirus exposure and HLA in healthy donors. Germline CDR1 SGDLS, CDR2 YYNGEE. The CDR3 sequence is 15 residues long. The V gene lost 3 bases and the J gene lost 7 bases, with 16 bases spanning the gap. The source material was PBMCs. V usage is TRBV9 and J usage is TRBJ1-4; D is perhaps TRBD1 (5 bases). This clonotype was obtained from a woman aged 40-49 years in good health and CMV-seronegative. CDR3 coding DNA: TGTGCCAGCAGCGGTCGGGGGGTAATGGCTGAAAAACTGTTTTTT. Its protein is CASSGRGVMAEKLFF.